This TCR beta chain was captured in a study of cytomegalovirus exposure and HLA in healthy donors. Findings of the study overall: Most observed TCR sequences were rare, whereas some public TCRs were detected in many donors.

Use of 60 Vbeta and 13 Jbeta primers characterized the PCR. Profiling relied on immunoSEQ multiplex PCR, and the TCRdb table lists in-frame clones only, not all of them. Of roughly 120,000 clones in the sample, around 70% were seen once. A single count supports this clone. No antigen is known for it. This CDR3 region has 12 residues. With 7 bases clipped from V and 6 bases from J, the junction kept 7 bases outside the gene matches. Germline V lookup: CDR1 SQVTM, CDR2 ANQGSEA. The sequencing input was PBMCs. The clonotype was recovered from a woman aged 50 to 65 in good health and CMV-seropositive. The V and J genes are TRBV29-1 and TRBJ1-2; 8 nucleotides match TRBD1. The CDR3 loop reads CSATETGDGYTF. The CDR3 DNA is TGCAGCGCAACCGAGACAGGGGATGGCTACACCTTC.